Each of the 16 T cell receptor beta chains below was sequenced from the same sample in a study of CD8+ T cells in alopecia areata. The treatment: oral pan-JAK inhibitor, 5-10 mg twice daily. Sequencing used cDNA as its template, made by extracting RNA and reverse transcribing it. Using immunoSEQ multiplex PCR, the repertoire was profiled, and TCRdb retains in-frame clones only, with some absent. The data hold 60,000 to 85,000 clones, with 25% to 35% observed a single time. Sequenced here: CD8+ T cells sorted from blood, sampled at week 4, from a patient treated with tofacitinib. Receptors originate from a human donor with alopecia areata.

The chain combines TRBV7-9 with TRBJ2-5; D is ambiguous. Germline CDR1 is SEHNR and CDR2 is FQNEAQ (reference sequence). The CDR3 consists of 14 residues. Trimming took 5 bases from V and 1 from J, leaving 11 bases between them. DNA of the CDR3: TGTGCCAGCAGCCCATTGGTTAGCCAAGAGACCCAGTACTTC. It translates to CASSPLVSQETQYF. Complete variable domain (other parts from reference TRBV7-9 and TRBJ2-5): DTGVSQNPRHKITKRGQNVTFRCDPISEHNRLYWYRQTLGQGPEFLTYFQNEAQLEKSRLLSDRFSAERPKGSFSTLEIQRTEQGDSAMYLCASSPLVSQETQYFGPGTRLLVL.

This clone was found a few times. This chain connects TRBV7-8 to TRBJ1-3; D call uncertain. The germline V gene has CDR1 SGHVS and CDR2 FQNEAQ. Trimming cost V 3 bases and J 0 bases, with 9 bases left between them. The CDR3 is made up of 15 amino acids. The CDR3 bases are TGTGCCAGCAGCTTGACATTTAACTCTGGAAACACCATATATTTT. The encoded protein is CASSLTFNSGNTIYF.

On this clone itself: One junction end disagrees with the germline gene, perhaps due to a read error. V usage is TRBV29-1 and J usage is TRBJ2-2; D is perhaps TRBD1 (5 bases). Germline CDR1 reads SQVTM; CDR2 reads ANQGSEA. The CDR3 runs to 14 residues. The CDR3 region is CSVQEGVVAGELFF. Here the CDR3 DNA reads TGCAGCGTTCAAGAAGGGGTGGTGGCCGGGGAGCTGTTTTTT.

This clone turned up a few times. The chain links TRBV27 to TRBJ2-6; D unclear. The germline gives CDR1 MNHEY, CDR2 SMNVEV (reference sequence). The V end was cut by 10 bases, the J end by 0 bases, with 4 bases between. There are 12 residues in the CDR3. DNA for the CDR3: TGTGCCATCCTCTCTGGGGCCAACGTCCTGACTTTC. Protein product: CAILSGANVLTF.

This chain uses TRBV29-1 with TRBJ2-3, with 13 positions matching TRBD2. The germline gives CDR1 SQVTM, CDR2 ANQGSEA. Germline trimming cut 3 bases from V and 2 bases from J; bases unmatched to any gene: 2. The CDR3 runs to 15 residues. CDR3 nucleotide sequence: TGCAGCGTTGACGGACTAGCGGGAGCCACAGATACGCAGTATTTT. Protein sequence: CSVDGLAGATDTQYF.

The table lists this clone with a few counts. The J gene is TRBJ1-5, the V gene TRBV29-1, with D possibly TRBD1 on 5 matching bases. The CDR3 spans 13 residues. Germline V gene data show CDR1 as SQVTM and CDR2 as ANQGSEA. Between the trimmed V and J ends, which lost 0 bases and 7 bases, there was a span of 10 bases. For the CDR3, the DNA is TGCAGCGTTGAAGAAGGTAGGGGACAGCCCCAGCATTTT. It translates to CSVEEGRGQPQHF.

The chain joins TRBV7-8 to TRBJ2-1; 7 bases match TRBD2. Unmatched junction bases numbered 9, after V lost 5 bases and J lost 14 bases. Germline values: CDR1 SGHVS, CDR2 FQNEAQ. The CDR3 totals 12 residues. CDR3 loop: CASSDPGREEFF. In DNA, the CDR3 is TGTGCCAGCAGCGACCCGGGTCGGGAGGAGTTCTTC.

This clone appeared a few times. The chain combines TRBV2 with TRBJ2-3; TRBD2 might be the D (6 bases). The V gene lost 9 bases and the J gene lost 5 bases, with 24 bases spanning the gap. Germline V gene sequence: CDR1 SNHLY, CDR2 FYNNEI. The CDR3 contains 16 residues. The CDR3 loop is CASLESSGVNEDTQYF. The DNA of the CDR3 is TGTGCCAGTCTCGAGTCCTCGGGAGTGAATGAAGATACGCAGTATTTT. Full variable domain (outside the CDR3, taken from reference TRBV2 and TRBJ2-3): EPEVTQTPSHQVTQMGQEVILRCVPISNHLYFYWYRQILGQKVEFLVSFYNNEISEKSEIFDDQFSVERPDGSNFTLKIRSTKLEDSAMYFCASLESSGVNEDTQYFGPGTRLTVL.

This clone was detected once. The chain is built from TRBV11-2 and TRBJ2-5, with 10 positions matching TRBD2. The CDR3 spans 18 residues. With 0 bases clipped from V and 5 bases from J, the junction kept 12 bases outside the gene matches. From germline, CDR1 is SGHAT and CDR2 FQNNGV. The CDR3, as DNA: TGTGCCAGCAGCTTAGACCCCGGACTAGCGGCCTATGGGGAGACCCAGTACTTC. It encodes CASSLDPGLAAYGETQYF.

V and J are TRBV4-1 and TRBJ2-3, with D tentatively TRBD1 or TRBD2 (5 bases each). The CDR3 runs 16 residues. The V end was cut by 0 bases, the J end by 1 base, with 11 bases between. CDR1 is MGHRA and CDR2 is YSYEKL in the germline V gene. The CDR3 nucleotides are TGCGCCAGCAGCCAAGAATGGGGGATCCGCACAGATACGCAGTATTTT. It encodes CASSQEWGIRTDTQYF.

CDR3 sequence reads: CATSRDRDYYGYTF. CDR3 nucleotide sequence: TGTGCCACCAGCAGAGACAGGGACTACTATGGCTACACCTTC. V is TRBV15 and J is TRBJ1-2; perhaps TRBD1 as D (5 bases). V lost 0 bases, J lost 3 bases, and 8 bases lay in between. CDR1 LNHNV and CDR2 YYDKDF come from the germline V gene (reference sequence). This CDR3 has 14 amino acids. The full variable domain, with the rest looked up from reference TRBV15 and TRBJ1-2, is DAMVIQNPRYQVTQFGKPVTLSCSQTLNHNVMYWYQQKSSQAPKLLFHYYDKDFNNEADTPDNFQSRRPNTSFCFLDIRSPGLGDTAMYLCATSRDRDYYGYTFGSGTRLTVV.

The V call is TRBV23-1, the J call TRBJ2-6; TRBD1 aligns across 10 bases. TRBV23-1 is an ORF; its function is uncertain. Trimming took 6 bases from V and 0 from J; bases not matched to a gene: 5. This CDR3 is 17 amino acids long. CDR3 region: CASRPGQGISGANVLTF. CDR3 in DNA: TGCGCCAGCAGACCGGGACAGGGGATCTCTGGGGCCAACGTCCTGACTTTC.

In its sample, this clone was seen a few times. This rearrangement joins TRBV9 to TRBJ2-1; D is unclear. The germline V gene encodes CDR1 SGDLS and CDR2 YYNGEE. V was trimmed by 0 bases and J by 1 base, leaving 5 bases between them. This CDR3 has 14 amino acids. The CDR3 is CASSVEMSYNEQFF. DNA for the CDR3: TGTGCCAGCAGCGTAGAAATGTCCTACAATGAGCAGTTCTTC.

The rearrangement uses TRBV29-1 and TRBJ2-7; 8 bases are shared with TRBD2. The end of the DNA is better explained by TRBJ2-1, so the J call may be wrong. The CDR3 covers 15 residues. Germline-derived CDR1 and CDR2 are SQVTM and ANQGSEA. The CDR3 nucleotides read TGCAGCGTTGGCCTTCCCGGGAGGGCCTACAATGAGCAGTTCTTC. Translating it yields CSVGLPGRAYNEQFF.

This clone was seen more than once but under ten times. The chain uses TRBV29-1 and TRBJ2-3; D might be TRBD1 or TRBD2, each matching 5 bases. The CDR3 totals 14 residues. Germline-derived CDR1 and CDR2 are SQVTM and ANQGSEA. The germline V and J ends were trimmed by 2 bases and 0 bases, with 9 bases remaining between them. CDR3 region: CSVEMGTSTDTQYF. The CDR3 DNA reads TGCAGCGTTGAAATGGGGACCAGCACAGATACGCAGTATTTT.

This clone counts as medium-sized. This chain uses TRBV2 with TRBJ1-1; D gene ambiguous. Germline CDR1 SNHLY, CDR2 FYNNEI. The CDR3 sequence is 15 residues long. V was cut by 9 bases and J by 6 bases, with 23 bases left in between. The DNA for the CDR3 is TGTGCCAGAACCGCACACCTTAGTTCCCGCCCTGAAGCTTTCTTT. Translation gives CARTAHLSSRPEAFF.